One sample yielded the 25 T cell receptor beta chains listed below, sequenced in a study of blood T cells in healthy people across ages. A second PCR, run for about 7 to 12 cycles, used a sample-barcoded 5' primer plus a J-beta primer mix. TCRdb reanalysed the 5' RACE reads using MiXCR and keeps one entry per CDR3 protein. The sample contains over 1,300,000 distinct CDR3 sequences, almost 60% of which appear only once. The sequencing input was blood. The receptors originated from a man younger than 30 in good health.

About this clonotype: Its ends do not fully match the called genes, so a read error is possible. The V call is TRBV4-1, the J call TRBJ1-2; 7 bases align to TRBD1. Germline V lookup: CDR1 MGHRA, CDR2 YSYEKL. This CDR3 is 14 amino acids long. The CDR3 protein is CVSGQDSSDYGYTF. The CDR3 region has the DNA TGCGTCAGCGGACAGGACAGTTCGGACTATGGCTACACCTTC.

The gene calls are TRBV6-5 and TRBJ1-1; 7 bases align to TRBD1. The CDR3 length is 14 residues. With 4 bases clipped from V and 4 bases from J, the junction kept 6 bases outside the gene matches. Germline V CDR1 and CDR2: MNHEY, SVGAGI. This CDR3 reads CASSFQGDPTEAFF. The CDR3 nucleotides are TGTGCCAGCAGTTTTCAGGGGGACCCCACTGAAGCTTTCTTT.

This chain's CDR3 is CASTTLGRGAGEAQYF. The CDR3 DNA follows: TGTGCCAGCACCACGCTCGGGCGGGGGGCTGGGGAGGCCCAGTACTTC. The chain couples TRBV5-6 to TRBJ2-5, with 8 bases matching TRBD2. Germline V gene lookup returns CDR1 SGHDT and CDR2 YYEEEE. The V and J ends lost 6 bases and 9 bases, in that order; junction bases with no gene match: 19. The CDR3 is 16 amino acids.

CDR3 residues: CASSSTGGATSSGANVLTF. CDR3 coding DNA: TGTGCCAGCAGTTCGACAGGGGGCGCAACTAGCTCTGGGGCCAACGTCCTGACTTTC. J is TRBJ2-6 and V is TRBV12-3 or TRBV12-4; 10 nucleotides match TRBD1. The V and J ends lost 4 bases and 0 bases, in that order; junction bases with no gene match: 9. This CDR3 comprises 19 residues.

The rearrangement links TRBV4-3 to TRBJ2-7; 8 nucleotides line up with TRBD1. J gave up 0 bases and V 0 bases, and 4 bases lay outside the gene matches. This CDR3 is 16 amino acids long. Germline V gene lookup returns CDR1 LGHNA and CDR2 YSLEER. This CDR3 reads CASSQEGTGYSYEQYF. In DNA form, the CDR3 reads TGCGCCAGCAGCCAAGAGGGGACAGGATACTCCTACGAGCAGTACTTC.

To note about this clonotype: One end of the junction varies from germline; a read error may be responsible. The chain employs TRBV7-7 and TRBJ2-1; 7 nucleotides line up with TRBD1. In germline, CDR1 is SSHAT, CDR2 FNYEAQ (reference sequence). CDR3 length: 15 amino acids. The CDR3 bases are TGTGCTAGCAGCCTGCACAGGGGCTCCTACAATGAGCAGTTCTTC. Residues: CASSLHRGSYNEQFF.

There are a few counts of this clonotype. The rearrangement uses TRBV6-5 and TRBJ2-3; perhaps TRBD1 as D (7 bases). Germline CDR1 is MNHEY and CDR2 is SVGAGI. The V end was cut by 5 bases, the J end by 1 base, with 16 bases between. The CDR3 is 16 residues long. The chain's CDR3 is CASSLTGEEGTDTQYF. DNA of the CDR3: TGTGCCAGCAGTCTAACAGGGGAGGAGGGCACAGATACGCAGTATTTT.

The rearrangement joins TRBV9 to TRBJ2-3; 10 nucleotides match TRBD2. The ends lost 0 bases at V and 2 bases at J; junction bases unmatched: 6. The CDR3 covers 17 residues. The germline CDR1 and CDR2 sequences are SGDLS and YYNGEE. The CDR3 DNA follows: TGTGCCAGCAGCGTAGATTGGCTAGCGGGGGACACAGATACGCAGTATTTT. Encoded protein: CASSVDWLAGDTDTQYF.

The DNA of the CDR3 is TGTGCCAGCAGCCCCCCGTGGACGAGCCCCTACAATGAGCAGTTCTTC. This codes for CASSPPWTSPYNEQFF. This sequence joins TRBV11-2 and TRBJ2-1; D is unresolved. V dropped 5 bases and J dropped 2 bases, with 16 bases sitting between them. Germline V gene data show CDR1 as SGHAT and CDR2 as FQNNGV. This CDR3 comprises 16 residues.

This sequence joins TRBV9 and TRBJ2-7; D gene uncertain. V was pared by 6 bases and J by 3 bases, with 19 bases between. The CDR3 extends over 15 amino acids. Germline lookup yields CDR1 SGDLS and CDR2 YYNGEE. CDR3 DNA sequence: TGTGCCAGCACCACCGCTGATAGGGTCGACTACGAGCAGTACTTC. This encodes CASTTADRVDYEQYF. Variable domain in full (rest from reference TRBV9 and TRBJ2-7): DSGVTQTPKHLITATGQRVTLRCSPRSGDLSVYWYQQSLDQGLQFLIQYYNGEERAKGNILERFSAQQFPDLHSELNLSSLELGDSALYFCASTTADRVDYEQYFGPGTRLTVT.

The V gene is TRBV6-5, the J gene TRBJ1-2; TRBD1 matches 9 bases. The V gene's germline CDR1 is MNHEY and CDR2 SVGAGI. V lost 5 bases to trimming and J lost 4 bases; unmatched junction nucleotides: 5. The CDR3 extends over 14 amino acids. CDR3 sequence reads: CASSIQGALYGYTF. The DNA of the CDR3 is TGTGCCAGCAGTATACAGGGGGCACTCTATGGCTACACCTTC.

The chain couples TRBV6-2 or TRBV6-3 to TRBJ2-4; the D gene is possibly TRBD2 (7 bases). V was pared by 6 bases and J by 4 bases, with 28 bases between. The CDR3 is 19 residues long. The germline V gene encodes CDR1 MNHEY and CDR2 SVGEGT. The CDR3 DNA follows: TGTGCCAGCAGCCTCCGGGACCGCGTCCGGGGGGCCCCTAAAAACATTCAGTACTTC. The encoded protein is CASSLRDRVRGAPKNIQYF.

CDR3 bases: TGCAGTGCCCGAATAGGACAGGAGCTTTCCTACGAGCAGTACTTC. It specifies CSARIGQELSYEQYF. The rearrangement uses TRBV20-1 and TRBJ2-7; 7 bases line up with TRBD1. V dropped 6 bases and J dropped 1; count of bases not matched to a gene: 12. The CDR3 runs to 15 residues. Germline values: CDR1 DFQATT, CDR2 SNEGSKA (reference sequence).

The chain recombines TRBV7-2 with TRBJ1-2; a possible D gene is TRBD1 (5 bases). The CDR3 is 14 amino acids. Germline CDR1 and CDR2: SGHTA and FQGNSA. V lost 6 bases to trimming and J lost 6 bases, with 17 bases between them. The DNA of the CDR3 is TGTGCCAGCAGTGACAGTACTATAAGGGATGGCTACACCTTC. Translation gives CASSDSTIRDGYTF.

In its sample, this clonotype was seen a few times. This chain uses TRBV5-1 with TRBJ2-7; no reliable D call. The CDR3 has 15 residues. Trimming cost V 0 bases and J 0 bases, with 10 bases left between them. Per the germline V gene, CDR1 is SGHRS and CDR2 is YFSETQ. The CDR3 spells CASSLDWGTSYEQYF. The CDR3 nucleotides are TGCGCCAGCAGCTTGGATTGGGGAACCTCCTACGAGCAGTACTTC.

The chain joins TRBV5-1 to TRBJ1-4; D remains unclear. The V end was cut by 4 bases, the J end by 1 base, with 11 bases between. The CDR3 is made up of 15 amino acids. Per germline, CDR1 SGHRS and CDR2 YFSETQ. The CDR3 nucleotides are TGCGCCAGCAGCCCAGAGGACGGAACTAATGAAAAACTGTTTTTT. Translation gives CASSPEDGTNEKLFF.

The chain joins TRBV7-9 to TRBJ2-3; tentatively, D is TRBD1 (5 bases). The CDR3 is 13 residues long. V gave up 5 bases and J gave up 6 bases, with 12 bases separating them. Germline V gene sequence: CDR1 SEHNR, CDR2 FQNEAQ (reference sequence). The CDR3 bases are TGTGCCAGCAGCGCTGTGGGGCGGGATACGCAGTATTTT. Its protein product is CASSAVGRDTQYF.

This rearrangement joins TRBV12-3 or TRBV12-4 to TRBJ2-1; D remains ambiguous. The CDR3 spans 13 residues. Trimming removed 3 bases from V and 7 bases from J, with 10 bases in between. The CDR3 is CASSLQLRNEQFF. Written as DNA, the CDR3 is TGTGCCAGCAGTTTGCAGCTACGGAATGAGCAGTTCTTC.

This clonotype was seen only once. V usage is TRBV7-2 and J usage is TRBJ2-3, with 10 bases aligning to TRBD1. This CDR3 is built from 13 residues. CDR1 SGHTA and CDR2 FQGNSA come from the germline V gene. Trimming cost V 10 bases and J 6 bases; bases outside gene matches: 7. The CDR3 region has the DNA TGTGCCACAAGACAGGGGGCGGGGGATACGCAGTATTTT. This sequence encodes CATRQGAGDTQYF.

This clonotype has just a few counts. The chain links TRBV27 to TRBJ1-1, with D unclear. V lost 5 bases and J 1 base, leaving 8 bases between the germline ends. This CDR3 has 13 amino acids. Per the germline V gene, CDR1 is MNHEY and CDR2 is SMNVEV (reference sequence). DNA of the CDR3: TGTGCCAGCAGTGATACAGAGAACACTGAAGCTTTCTTT. It is translated as CASSDTENTEAFF.

The genes are TRBV7-2 and TRBJ2-1; TRBD2 might be the D (6 bases). Trimming shortened V by 4 bases and J by 8 bases, and 12 bases separated the two germline ends. The CDR3 runs 13 residues. Germline V CDR1 and CDR2: SGHTA, FQGNSA. Written as DNA, the CDR3 is TGTGCCAGCAGCTCCCGGGAGCGCTATGAGCAGTTCTTC. Amino acid sequence: CASSSRERYEQFF.

V gene TRBV5-6 combines with J gene TRBJ1-1; D is unclear. The germline V gene encodes CDR1 SGHDT and CDR2 YYEEEE. CDR3 length: 12 residues. Trimming left V 6 bases short and J 10 bases short, with 16 bases between. The CDR3 sequence: CASTQRSGSAFF. In DNA form, the CDR3 reads TGTGCCAGCACCCAGAGGTCTGGTTCAGCTTTCTTT.

The V and J genes are TRBV27 and TRBJ2-2; 13 positions match TRBD2. J gave up 6 bases and V 2 bases, and 6 bases lay outside the gene matches. CDR3 length: 17 amino acids. Germline lookup yields CDR1 MNHEY and CDR2 SMNVEV (reference sequence). The CDR3 region has the DNA TGTGCCAGCAGTTTAGGGACTAGCGGGATGGTCGCCGGGGAGCTGTTTTTT. It codes for CASSLGTSGMVAGELFF.

A few counts support this clonotype. The chain recombines TRBV4-3 with TRBJ2-1; 10 bases line up with TRBD2. Germline CDR1 and CDR2: LGHNA and YSLEER. V was pared by 3 bases and J by 3 bases, with 2 bases of the junction left unmatched. This CDR3 is built from 15 residues. The CDR3 region has the DNA TGCGCCAGCAGCCATACTAGCGGGGACTACAATGAGCAGTTCTTC. It yields the protein CASSHTSGDYNEQFF.

CDR3 bases: TGCGCCAGCAGCTCCGAGCTAGCGGGATTGTATGAGCAGTTCTTC. Protein sequence: CASSSELAGLYEQFF. The V and J genes are TRBV5-1 and TRBJ2-1, with 9 positions matching TRBD2. The V segment lost 3 bases and the J segment 8 bases; nucleotides outside the gene matches: 9. This CDR3 is 15 amino acids long. Germline V gene sequence: CDR1 SGHRS, CDR2 YFSETQ.